The 27 T cell receptor beta chains in this list originate from one sample, sequenced in a study of identical twins. TCRdb redid the calling of the 5' RACE reads with MiXCR, one entry per CDR3 protein. The repertoire holds 1.5 million to 2 million distinct CDR3 sequences, around 33% seen once, with under 0.35% in the top ten. Sequencing was done on a sample of cord blood. All receptors come from a newborn girl in good health.

This chain links TRBV4-1 with TRBJ2-7, with TRBD2 identical over 11 bases. J was trimmed by 1 base and V by 3 bases; bases with no gene match: 8. CDR1 MGHRA and CDR2 YSYEKL come from the germline V gene. The CDR3 extends over 17 amino acids. CDR3 sequence reads: CASSHQHGTSGSYEQYF. As DNA, the CDR3 is TGCGCCAGCAGCCACCAGCATGGGACTAGCGGTTCCTACGAGCAGTACTTC.

The chain uses TRBV12-3 or TRBV12-4 and TRBJ2-7, with 7 bases matching TRBD2. V shed 2 bases, J shed 7 bases, and the junction held 8 bases outside the gene matches. The CDR3 is 14 residues long. The CDR3 DNA reads TGTGCCAGCAGTTTACTGATTGGGAGGGAGGAGCAGTACTTC. Its translation is CASSLLIGREEQYF.

This clonotype was detected a few times. The CDR3 sequence: CASSLVDLTNEKLFF. As DNA, the CDR3 is TGTGCCAGCAGCTTAGTAGATTTGACTAATGAAAAACTGTTTTTT. V gene TRBV11-2 combines with J gene TRBJ1-4, with D uncertain. CDR3 length: 15 amino acids. V was cut by 1 base and J by 2 bases, with 8 bases left in between. Germline CDR1 is SGHAT and CDR2 is FQNNGV.

The chain recombines TRBV28 with TRBJ2-1; 10 nucleotides line up with TRBD2. The CDR3 sequence is 18 residues long. Looked up from germline, CDR1 is MDHEN and CDR2 is SYDVKM. J was trimmed by 3 bases and V by 7 bases; bases with no gene match: 15. The chain's CDR3 is CASTQGYSGRTFYNEQFF. CDR3 nucleotides: TGTGCCAGCACCCAAGGGTATAGCGGGAGGACCTTCTACAATGAGCAGTTCTTC. Drawing the rest from reference TRBV28 and TRBJ2-1, the complete variable domain is DVKVTQSSRYLVKRTGEKVFLECVQDMDHENMFWYRQDPGLGLRLIYFSYDVKMKEKGDIPEGYSVSREKKERFSLILESASTNQTSMYLCASTQGYSGRTFYNEQFFGPGTRLTVL.

This clonotype was counted only a few times. V usage is TRBV3-1 and J usage is TRBJ2-7, with 14 positions matching TRBD2. V lost 7 bases to trimming and J lost 3 bases; unmatched junction nucleotides: 11. There are 17 residues in the CDR3. The germline V gene encodes CDR1 LGHDT and CDR2 YNNKEL (reference sequence). The CDR3 reads CASTFGLAGGRSYEQYF. CDR3 sequence (DNA): TGTGCCAGCACCTTCGGACTAGCGGGAGGTCGGAGCTACGAGCAGTACTTC.

The genes are TRBV12-3 or TRBV12-4 and TRBJ2-1; 9 bases are a match to TRBD2. The CDR3 has 15 residues. The V segment lost 2 bases and the J segment 7 bases; nucleotides outside the gene matches: 6. The CDR3 sequence: CASSLRLAGMNEQFF. CDR3 sequence (DNA): TGTGCCAGCAGTTTAAGGCTAGCGGGGATGAATGAGCAGTTCTTC.

The J gene is TRBJ2-1, the V gene TRBV3-1; TRBD2 agrees at 9 bases. Per the germline V gene, CDR1 is LGHDT and CDR2 is YNNKEL (reference sequence). The J segment lost 9 bases and the V segment lost 4 bases, leaving 13 bases of the junction unmatched. The CDR3 is 16 residues long. CDR3 in amino acids: CASSRLPGTSYPEQFF. CDR3 DNA sequence: TGTGCCAGCAGCCGCCTACCCGGGACTAGCTATCCTGAGCAGTTCTTC.

The gene calls are TRBV3-1 and TRBJ2-5; TRBD1 matches at 7 bases. The tail of the sequence fits TRBJ2-7 better, so the J call may be wrong. The CDR3 totals 15 residues. Germline V lookup: CDR1 LGHDT, CDR2 YNNKEL (reference sequence). The CDR3 loop is CASSQVGGNGYEQYF. As DNA, the CDR3 is TGTGCCAGCAGCCAAGTAGGGGGCAACGGCTACGAGCAGTACTTC.

This clonotype occurred many times. CDR3 amino acids: CASSLAGHQETQYF. As DNA, the CDR3 is TGTGCCAGCAGTTTAGCGGGACACCAAGAGACCCAGTACTTC. V is TRBV12-3 or TRBV12-4 and J is TRBJ2-5; either TRBD1 or TRBD2 may fit D (5 bases each). Trimming removed 0 bases from V and 0 bases from J, with 5 bases in between. There are 14 residues in the CDR3.

The rearrangement links TRBV9 to TRBJ2-7, with D uncertain. Matching the DNA end better, TRBJ2-5 makes the J call doubtful. The germline gives CDR1 SGDLS, CDR2 YYNGEE. This CDR3 has 12 residues. CDR3 region: CASSGWGKTQYF. The CDR3 nucleotides are TGTGCCAGCAGCGGGTGGGGTAAGACCCAGTACTTC.

This clonotype showed up just a few times. V and J are TRBV27 and TRBJ2-7, with 10 nucleotides matching TRBD1. CDR1 is MNHEY and CDR2 is SMNVEV in the germline V gene (reference sequence). Losses at the gene ends were 5 bases for V and 7 bases for J; bases not matched to a gene: 11. CDR3 length: 15 amino acids. CDR3 bases: TGTGCCAGCAGTCTACCCCCTGGGACAGGGGTTGAGCAGTACTTC. It codes for CASSLPPGTGVEQYF.

The V gene is TRBV12-5, the J gene TRBJ2-3; maybe TRBD1 (5 bases). The V gene's germline CDR1 is LGHNT and CDR2 FRNRAP. CDR3 length equals 13 residues. Trimming removed 2 bases at V and 4 bases at J, with 7 bases between. CDR3 nucleotide sequence: TGTGCTAGTGGTTTGACCAGGGCAGATACGCAGTATTTT. It codes for CASGLTRADTQYF.

The sample holds many counts of this clonotype. The V call is TRBV29-1, the J call TRBJ1-1; no reliable D call. V lost 4 bases, J lost 2 bases, and 11 bases lay in between. The length of the CDR3 is 13 residues. The germline V gene has CDR1 SQVTM and CDR2 ANQGSEA. The CDR3 sequence: CSVVRRLNTEAFF. DNA of the CDR3: TGCAGCGTTGTAAGGCGGCTAAACACTGAAGCTTTCTTT.

This clonotype was recorded only once. The chain uses TRBV20-1 and TRBJ2-1; TRBD2 aligns across 9 bases. CDR1 and CDR2 (germline): DFQATT, SNEGSKA (reference sequence). J was trimmed by 6 bases and V by 0 bases; bases with no gene match: 6. This CDR3 is built from 15 residues. The DNA for the CDR3 is TGCAGTGCTAGAGATGTCCAGCGGGGGGTCAATGAGCAGTTCTTC. This gives the protein CSARDVQRGVNEQFF.

The chain couples TRBV6-1 to TRBJ1-2; 10 nucleotides match TRBD1. CDR1 is MNHNS, CDR2 SASEGT, per germline. This CDR3 is built from 15 residues. The ends lost 4 bases at V and 8 bases at J; junction bases unmatched: 10. For the CDR3, the DNA is TGTGCCAGCAGTGGATCCCGGACAGGGGGTAGGGGCTACACCTTC. As protein: CASSGSRTGGRGYTF.

This clonotype was detected a few times. This sequence joins TRBV6-5 and TRBJ1-2; 8 bases match TRBD1. Germline loops: CDR1 MNHEY, CDR2 SVGAGI. The CDR3 is 15 residues long. The V segment lost 0 bases and the J segment 4 bases; nucleotides outside the gene matches: 4. Written as DNA, the CDR3 is TGTGCCAGCAGTTACTCGGGACAGGTCGGCTATGGCTACACCTTC. Translated: CASSYSGQVGYGYTF.

This clonotype was detected a few times. The rearrangement links TRBV27 to TRBJ1-5; possibly TRBD1 for D (5 bases). Germline assignment: CDR1 MNHEY and CDR2 SMNVEV (reference sequence). This CDR3 is built from 15 residues. V was clipped by 6 bases and J by 5 bases, with 17 bases between them. CDR3 sequence reads: CASRRTGQGYQPQHF. Here the CDR3 DNA reads TGTGCCAGCAGGCGCACCGGGCAGGGCTATCAGCCCCAGCATTTT.

This clonotype came up a few times. The CDR3 coding sequence is TGCAGCGTCACAGGGGCCGGACACACAGATACGCAGTATTTT. Translating it yields CSVTGAGHTDTQYF. This rearrangement joins TRBV29-1 to TRBJ2-3; TRBD1 matches at 7 bases. With 6 bases clipped from V and 2 bases from J, the junction kept 8 bases outside the gene matches. The germline gives CDR1 SQVTM, CDR2 ANQGSEA. The CDR3 covers 14 residues.

This chain joins TRBV20-1 and TRBJ2-3; 12 bases line up with TRBD2. V lost 4 bases to trimming and J lost 5 bases; unmatched junction nucleotides: 7. Germline V CDR1 and CDR2: DFQATT, SNEGSKA (reference sequence). The CDR3 length is 15 residues. DNA of the CDR3: TGCAGTGCTATGGGACTAGCGGGCGTTGGAGATACGCAGTATTTT. This translates into CSAMGLAGVGDTQYF.

This rearrangement joins TRBV20-1 to TRBJ2-1, with 11 nucleotides matching TRBD2. Trimming removed 4 bases from V and 2 bases from J; junction bases left unmatched: 4. The CDR3 totals 15 residues. Germline CDR1 DFQATT, CDR2 SNEGSKA (reference sequence). CDR3 sequence reads: CSAITSGGPYNEQFF. The CDR3 bases are TGCAGTGCTATTACTAGCGGGGGCCCCTACAATGAGCAGTTCTTC.

V gene TRBV2 combines with J gene TRBJ1-5, with a weak D call TRBD1 (6 bases). Germline loops: CDR1 SNHLY, CDR2 FYNNEI. The CDR3 covers 12 residues. Deletions cut 1 base from V and 9 bases from J, with 7 bases between. The chain's CDR3 is CASSEGGRPQHF. The CDR3 nucleotides are TGTGCCAGCAGTGAAGGGGGGCGGCCCCAGCATTTT.

This chain connects TRBV7-9 to TRBJ2-7; 9 nucleotides agree with TRBD1. CDR3 length equals 15 residues. CDR1 is SEHNR, CDR2 FQNEAQ, per germline (reference sequence). V was pared by 5 bases and J by 5 bases, with 10 bases of the junction left unmatched. This CDR3 is CASSLSGTGFHEQYF. The CDR3 nucleotides are TGTGCCAGCAGCCTCTCCGGGACAGGGTTCCACGAGCAGTACTTC.

Details on this clonotype: Sequence at one end of the junction differs from germline and may be a read error. CDR3 amino acids: CASSLGDRLRRAANEKLFF. The DNA of the CDR3 is TGTGCCAGCAGCTTAGGGGACAGGCTTAGGCGCGCAGCTAATGAAAAGCTGTTTTTT. The chain recombines TRBV13 with TRBJ1-4, with 7 bases that match TRBD1. The CDR3 is made up of 19 amino acids. Germline CDR1 and CDR2: PRHDT and FYEKMQ (reference sequence).

The chain is built from TRBV10-3 and TRBJ1-2, with D possibly matching TRBD1 (6 bases). The germline V gene has CDR1 ENHRY and CDR2 SYGVKD. The CDR3 runs to 15 residues. V lost 3 bases and J lost 0, with 11 bases in between. Written as DNA, the CDR3 is TGTGCCATCAGTGATGGGGGGGCCTCTAACTATGGCTACACCTTC. Encoded protein: CAISDGGASNYGYTF.

This clonotype was picked up a small number of times. V is TRBV25-1 and J is TRBJ2-7; the match to TRBD1 covers 11 bases. Germline V lookup: CDR1 MGHDK, CDR2 SYGVNS. Trimming cost V 4 bases and J 0 bases; bases outside gene matches: 8. The length of the CDR3 is 17 residues. The CDR3 is CASSGRSGTGGSYEQYF. DNA for the CDR3: TGTGCCAGCAGTGGACGTTCCGGGACAGGGGGCTCCTACGAGCAGTACTTC.

This clonotype was seen only a few times. V gene TRBV25-1 combines with J gene TRBJ1-1, with D hard to call. This CDR3 spans 11 amino acids. V gave up 8 bases and J gave up 1 base, with 5 bases separating them. CDR1 MGHDK and CDR2 SYGVNS come from the germline V gene. Here the CDR3 DNA reads TGTGCCAGCCTAGGGAACACTGAAGCTTTCTTT. Its protein is CASLGNTEAFF.

This clonotype has only a few counts. The rearrangement links TRBV27 to TRBJ1-5; 12 nucleotides line up with TRBD1. Trimming took 5 bases from V and 6 from J; bases not matched to a gene: 8. Germline loops: CDR1 MNHEY, CDR2 SMNVEV (reference sequence). The CDR3 spans 16 residues. The CDR3 region is CASSTNGTGGGQPQHF. CDR3 sequence (DNA): TGTGCCAGCAGTACAAACGGGACAGGGGGCGGTCAGCCCCAGCATTTT.